One sample yielded the 18 T cell receptor beta chains listed below, sequenced in a study of T cells in Graves' hyperthyroidism and ophthalmopathy. Template material for amplifying TCR beta CDR3 regions consisted of RNA transcripts. A set of HTBI primers served as the primers for a first-round RT-PCR of the TCR CDR3. TCRdb called the multiplex PCR reads again in MiXCR, with one record for every CDR3 protein. Altogether 750,000 to 950,000 distinct CDR3 sequences are present, 35% to 45% being singletons, with the ten largest covering approximately 8.7%. The source material was blood. Receptors were obtained from a man between 18 and 29 years old with Graves' hyperthyroidism.

V gene TRBV5-5 combines with J gene TRBJ2-7, with D tentatively TRBD1 or TRBD2 (5 bases each). The CDR3 has 14 residues. Germline values: CDR1 SGHKS, CDR2 YYEKEE (reference sequence). The V gene lost 4 bases and the J gene lost 5 bases, with 16 bases spanning the gap. CDR3 sequence (DNA): TGTGCCAGCAGCCCAGGGACCATTGCGGACGAGCAGTACTTC. It yields the protein CASSPGTIADEQYF. The full variable domain, with the rest looked up from reference TRBV5-5 and TRBJ2-7, is DAGVTQSPTHLIKTRGQQVTLRCSPISGHKSVSWYQQVLGQGPQFIFQYYEKEERGRGNFPDRFSARQFPNYSSELNVNALLLGDSALYLCASSPGTIADEQYFGPGTRLTVT.

The sample holds many counts of this clonotype. The chain has TRBV10-3 and TRBJ2-7, with TRBD1 identical over 12 bases. The V segment lost 10 bases and the J segment 7 bases; nucleotides outside the gene matches: 11. The germline gives CDR1 ENHRY, CDR2 SYGVKD. The CDR3 sequence is 14 residues long. The CDR3 spells CATSPGQGAWEQYF. In nucleotides, the CDR3 is TGTGCCACCAGCCCGGGACAGGGGGCATGGGAGCAGTACTTC.

This clonotype occurred many times. The V and J genes are TRBV29-1 and TRBJ2-7; a possible D gene is TRBD2 (5 bases). The V end was cut by 1 base, the J end by 2 bases, with 9 bases between. This CDR3 spans 13 amino acids. Germline V gene lookup returns CDR1 SQVTM and CDR2 ANQGSEA. The CDR3 is CSVEGRSPYEQYF. CDR3 sequence (DNA): TGCAGCGTTGAAGGGAGGAGCCCCTACGAGCAGTACTTC.

This rearrangement joins TRBV29-1 to TRBJ2-7; the match to TRBD2 covers 15 bases. CDR1 and CDR2 from the germline V gene are SQVTM and ANQGSEA. Unmatched junction bases numbered 22, after V lost 6 bases and J lost 7 bases. This CDR3 comprises 19 residues. CDR3 coding DNA: TGCAGCGTGACCGGGACTAGCGGGAGGAATAGTAGCTCCTACAATGAGCAGTACTTC. It yields the protein CSVTGTSGRNSSSYNEQYF.

The genes are TRBV7-6 and TRBJ2-5; the D gene could be TRBD1 or TRBD2 (5 bases each). Trimming took 5 bases from V and 0 from J, leaving 13 bases between them. Germline assignment: CDR1 SGHVS and CDR2 FNYEAQ. The CDR3 has 15 amino acids. The CDR3 sequence: CASSLFGTDQETQYF. The CDR3 bases are TGTGCCAGCAGCCTCTTCGGGACGGACCAAGAGACCCAGTACTTC. Using reference TRBV7-6 and TRBJ2-5 for the parts outside the CDR3, the full variable domain is GAGVSQSPRYKVTKRGQDVALRCDPISGHVSLYWYRQALGQGPEFLTYFNYEAQQDKSGLPNDRFSAERPEGSISTLTIQRTEQRDSAMYRCASSLFGTDQETQYFGPGTRLLVL.

The chain combines TRBV5-1 with TRBJ2-7, with 8 nucleotides matching TRBD1. This CDR3 has 15 residues. Germline assignment: CDR1 SGHRS and CDR2 YFSETQ. J gave up 6 bases and V 0 bases, and 8 bases lay outside the gene matches. The CDR3 here is CASSLASGQGREQYF. The CDR3 DNA reads as TGCGCCAGCAGCTTGGCCTCTGGACAGGGTCGCGAGCAGTACTTC.

The chain recombines TRBV5-6 with TRBJ2-7; TRBD2 agrees at 14 bases. V dropped 3 bases and J dropped 4; count of bases not matched to a gene: 3. The germline gives CDR1 SGHDT, CDR2 YYEEEE. CDR3 length equals 15 residues. CDR3 in DNA: TGTGCCAGCAGCTGGACTAGCGGGGGGCCGTACGAGCAGTACTTC. This sequence encodes CASSWTSGGPYEQYF.

The chain carries TRBV9 and TRBJ2-7; the D call may be TRBD1 or TRBD2 (7 bases each). The CDR3 is made up of 17 amino acids. The germline V and J ends were trimmed by 3 bases and 1 base, with 20 bases remaining between them. Per the germline V gene, CDR1 is SGDLS and CDR2 is YYNGEE. For the CDR3, the DNA is TGTGCCAGCAGCGCCGGGGGGATGGACAGGCGATCCTACGAGCAGTACTTC. Translated, it gives CASSAGGMDRRSYEQYF.

The chain joins TRBV15 to TRBJ1-2; D possibly corresponds to TRBD1 (5 bases). The length of the CDR3 is 13 residues. CDR1 is LNHNV and CDR2 is YYDKDF in the germline V gene (reference sequence). V lost 3 bases and J lost 8, with 13 bases in between. CDR3 sequence: CATSSEGRGGYTF. In nucleotides, the CDR3 is TGTGCCACCAGCAGCGAAGGGAGGGGAGGCTACACCTTC.

This chain uses TRBV10-1 with TRBJ1-6; TRBD1 aligns across 8 bases. This CDR3 has 13 residues. CDR1 is WNHNN, CDR2 SYGVQD, per germline (reference sequence). V lost 6 bases, J lost 11 bases, and 6 bases stayed unmatched. In DNA form, the CDR3 reads TGCGCCAGCAGGGACAGGGCCGGGACACCCCTCCACTTT. It translates to CASRDRAGTPLHF.

This clonotype was seen more than once but under ten times. The chain recombines TRBV12-5 with TRBJ1-1; no reliable D call. CDR1 is LGHNT and CDR2 is FRNRAP in the germline V gene. CDR3 size: 13 residues. V shed 1 base and J shed 10 bases, with 13 bases lying between them. The CDR3 protein is CASGLGDGVAAFF. The CDR3 bases are TGTGCTAGTGGTTTGGGCGATGGGGTGGCAGCTTTCTTT. Combining the CDR3 with reference TRBV12-5 and TRBJ1-1 gives the whole variable domain DARVTQTPRHKVTEMGQEVTMRCQPILGHNTVFWYRQTMMQGLELLAYFRNRAPLDDSGMPKDRFSAEMPDATLATLKIQPSEPRDSAVYFCASGLGDGVAAFFGQGTRLTVV.

Note on this clonotype: The junction shows a germline mismatch at one end, possibly a read error. The chain uses TRBV29-1 and TRBJ2-7; D gene uncertain. The length of the CDR3 is 11 residues. CDR1 SQVTM and CDR2 ANQGSEA come from the germline V gene. The CDR3 DNA reads as TGCAGCGTTGAAGACTCCTACGGGCAGTACTTC. This encodes CSVEDSYGQYF.

This clonotype was observed many times. V and J are TRBV11-3 and TRBJ1-2; unclear D gene. The CDR3 sequence is 13 residues long. Trimming cost V 3 bases and J 5 bases, with 10 bases left between them. From germline, CDR1 is SGHNT and CDR2 YENEEA. The CDR3 reads CASSFADLYGYTF. The CDR3, as DNA: TGTGCCAGCAGCTTCGCAGACTTATATGGCTACACCTTC. Combining the CDR3 with reference TRBV11-3 and TRBJ1-2 gives the whole variable domain EAGVVQSPRYKIIEKKQPVAFWCNPISGHNTLYWYLQNLGQGPELLIRYENEEAVDDSQLPKDRFSAERLKGVDSTLKIQPAELGDSAVYLCASSFADLYGYTFGSGTRLTVV.

In its sample, this clonotype was seen many times. The genes are TRBV7-2 and TRBJ2-7; D possibly matches TRBD1 or TRBD2 (5 bases each). V lost 5 bases and J lost 4, with 21 bases in between. There are 16 residues in the CDR3. Germline V CDR1 and CDR2: SGHTA, FQGNSA. The CDR3 DNA reads as TGTGCCAGCAGCCAAGACTCCTCCGGGACCCCTTACGAGCAGTACTTC. It yields the protein CASSQDSSGTPYEQYF.

This clonotype was seen many times. The V call is TRBV7-9, the J call TRBJ1-3; tentative D call: TRBD1 (6 bases). V was pared by 11 bases and J by 2 bases, with 13 bases between. Germline V gives CDR1 SEHNR, CDR2 FQNEAQ (reference sequence). This CDR3 is 13 amino acids long. The CDR3 sequence is CAGHPGAGNTIYF. CDR3 nucleotide sequence: TGTGCCGGGCATCCAGGGGCTGGAAACACCATATATTTT.

This chain connects TRBV7-9 to TRBJ2-2; 13 nucleotides align to TRBD2. This CDR3 is 19 amino acids long. J was trimmed by 4 bases and V by 4 bases; bases with no gene match: 12. Germline assignment: CDR1 SEHNR and CDR2 FQNEAQ (reference sequence). The CDR3 here is CASSSRGRTSGSGTGELFF. CDR3 in DNA: TGTGCCAGCAGCTCCCGAGGTAGGACTAGCGGGAGCGGCACCGGGGAGCTGTTTTTT.

V and J are TRBV24-1 and TRBJ2-5; 9 nucleotides agree with TRBD1. V lost 7 bases to trimming and J lost 5 bases; unmatched junction nucleotides: 10. The CDR3 runs 15 residues. Germline V CDR1 and CDR2: KGHDR, SFDVKD. CDR3 protein: CATSKPQGAEETQYF. As DNA, the CDR3 is TGTGCCACCAGCAAGCCACAGGGGGCGGAGGAGACCCAGTACTTC.

This clonotype was recorded at least ten times. The CDR3 is CSGQSGQENTEAFF. Here the CDR3 DNA reads TGCAGTGGCCAGTCGGGACAGGAGAACACTGAAGCTTTCTTT. The chain couples TRBV20-1 to TRBJ1-1; 8 bases map to TRBD1. The CDR3 covers 14 residues. Germline V gives CDR1 DFQATT, CDR2 SNEGSKA (reference sequence). V shed 7 bases and J 1 base; nucleotides not matched to a gene: 8.